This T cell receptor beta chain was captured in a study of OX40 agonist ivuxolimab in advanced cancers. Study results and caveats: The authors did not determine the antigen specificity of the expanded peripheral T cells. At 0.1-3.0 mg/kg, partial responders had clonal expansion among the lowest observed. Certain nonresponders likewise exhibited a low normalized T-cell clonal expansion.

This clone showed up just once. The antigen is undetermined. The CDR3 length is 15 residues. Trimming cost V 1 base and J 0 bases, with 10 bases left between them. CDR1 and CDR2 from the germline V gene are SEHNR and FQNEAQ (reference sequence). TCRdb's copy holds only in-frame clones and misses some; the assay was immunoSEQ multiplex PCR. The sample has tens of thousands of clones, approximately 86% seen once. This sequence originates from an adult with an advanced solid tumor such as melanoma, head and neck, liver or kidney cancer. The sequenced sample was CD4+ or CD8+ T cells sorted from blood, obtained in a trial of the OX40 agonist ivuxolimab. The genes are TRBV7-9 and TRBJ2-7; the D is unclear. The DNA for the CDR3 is TGTGCCAGCAGCTTAGGTGGCAGAAGCTCCTACGAGCAGTACTTC. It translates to CASSLGGRSSYEQYF.